Listed below are T cell receptor beta chains from one sample, sequenced in a study of T cells in Graves' hyperthyroidism and ophthalmopathy. From the multiplex PCR reads, TCRdb called clonotypes with MiXCR, one entry per CDR3 protein. Of hundreds of thousands of distinct CDR3 sequences listed, about 45% are singletons. Source material: peripheral blood or thyroid tissue (not recorded which). These receptors were collected from a woman in her late teens or twenties with Graves' hyperthyroidism. The CDR3 runs from the conserved cysteine through the conserved F or W. The order of the fields is D gene, V gene, J gene, CDR3 protein. The D gene is left open where the match is weak.

NA	TRBV7-9	TRBJ1-6	CASSLLGGTPLHF
TRBD1	TRBV29-1	TRBJ1-2	CSVRTGGGGYTF
NA	TRBV7-9	TRBJ1-6	CASSSPGVVNSPLHF
TRBD1	TRBV19	TRBJ2-2	CATQDQGDTGELFF
NA	TRBV2	TRBJ1-2	CASRLTNPNYGYTF
TRBD1	TRBV2	TRBJ2-7	CARATGGYYEQYF
NA	TRBV25-1	TRBJ1-5	CASSLRGSEPQHF
NA	TRBV6-5	TRBJ2-7	CASSYRDAYEQYF
TRBD1	TRBV2	TRBJ2-3	CASSPDRGEADTQYF
NA	TRBV7-2	TRBJ1-2	CASSLAREYGYTF
NA	TRBV6-5	TRBJ1-2	CASNIRQGRSYGYTF
TRBD1	TRBV11-2	TRBJ2-7	CASSIDTGTGDYF
TRBD1	TRBV29-1	TRBJ1-5	CSDRQGQPQHF
TRBD1	TRBV10-3	TRBJ2-7	CASSGAGQVYSYEQYF
TRBD1	TRBV25-1	TRBJ2-2	CASRTGRRTGELFF
NA	TRBV12-3/TRBV12-4	TRBJ2-5	CASSPGSRRTQETQYF
NA	TRBV6-1	TRBJ1-1	CASSLAPIGRTEAFF
TRBD1	TRBV7-9	TRBJ1-4	CASSRRQGKLFF
NA	TRBV2	TRBJ2-7	CASSLFPGGYEQYF
NA	TRBV9	TRBJ1-3	CASSVGGRLGSGNTIYF
NA	TRBV7-6	TRBJ1-4	CASSLTRANTEKLFF
NA	TRBV10-3	TRBJ1-4	CASSYKGTTNEKLFF
TRBD1	TRBV2	TRBJ2-7	CASSDWTGRPYEQYF
NA	TRBV29-1	TRBJ1-3	CSVVVAGRANTIYF
NA	TRBV19	TRBJ1-5	CASSWRGVQPQHF
TRBD2	TRBV25-1	TRBJ2-5	CASSQDPGLAEETQYF
NA	TRBV2	TRBJ2-6	CASSPGTLSGANVLTF
NA	TRBV7-2	TRBJ1-6	CASGQVRGEDSPLHF
TRBD1	TRBV15	TRBJ1-1	CATSRGTGLNTEAFF
TRBD1	TRBV5-1	TRBJ2-7	CASSLGDRGFSHEQYF
NA	TRBV7-9	TRBJ1-2	CASSLAGIGNYGYTF
NA	TRBV9	TRBJ2-7	CASSVDYGSRNEQYF
NA	TRBV24-1	TRBJ1-2	CATSALEAGYTF
TRBD1	TRBV15	TRBJ2-7	CATSRRTGRGQYF
NA	TRBV29-1	TRBJ1-1	CSVARIQGNTEAFF
NA	TRBV9	TRBJ1-5	CASSVGDSNQPQHF
NA	TRBV25-1	TRBJ1-5	CARTDVGRSNQPQHF
NA	TRBV20-1	TRBJ2-7	CSASLWHHEQYF
TRBD2	TRBV2	TRBJ2-7	CASTDASGRDTQYF
NA	TRBV7-7	TRBJ2-5	CASSSLGLGETQYF
TRBD1	TRBV2	TRBJ1-1	CASRTGSGDEAFF
NA	TRBV10-3	TRBJ2-5	CAISESAVTGTQYF
TRBD1	TRBV19	TRBJ1-1	CASLGQGQDNEQFF
NA	TRBV24-1	TRBJ2-5	CATSDLLQGEETQYF
NA	TRBV6-5	TRBJ2-6	CASSPSTSLVLTF
NA	TRBV20-1	TRBJ1-6	CSARLFGGYRAPNSPLHF
NA	TRBV7-8	TRBJ2-3	CASSLEIATDTQYF
NA	TRBV2	TRBJ1-6	CASGRGGRDQPLHF
NA	TRBV24-1	TRBJ1-3	CATSDSRTRGNTIYF
NA	TRBV29-1	TRBJ1-5	CSVAGFDQPQHF
NA	TRBV2	TRBJ1-2	CASSYSRIYGYTF
TRBD1	TRBV7-6	TRBJ1-3	CASSLGQPGNTIYF
TRBD1	TRBV29-1	TRBJ1-2	CSVWTGNYGYTF
TRBD2	TRBV7-3	TRBJ2-7	CASSSRSGTSDHSSYEQYF
NA	TRBV19	TRBJ1-4	CASSSNEKLFF
NA	TRBV20-1	TRBJ1-1	CSARPDLNTEAFF
NA	TRBV7-2	TRBJ1-2	CASSSRSGTGNYGYTF
NA	TRBV2	TRBJ2-7	CASLGLYEQYF
TRBD2	TRBV7-8	TRBJ2-7	CASSPQTSGRIYEQYF
TRBD2	TRBV20-1	TRBJ2-7	CSARDAGGLAAYEQYF